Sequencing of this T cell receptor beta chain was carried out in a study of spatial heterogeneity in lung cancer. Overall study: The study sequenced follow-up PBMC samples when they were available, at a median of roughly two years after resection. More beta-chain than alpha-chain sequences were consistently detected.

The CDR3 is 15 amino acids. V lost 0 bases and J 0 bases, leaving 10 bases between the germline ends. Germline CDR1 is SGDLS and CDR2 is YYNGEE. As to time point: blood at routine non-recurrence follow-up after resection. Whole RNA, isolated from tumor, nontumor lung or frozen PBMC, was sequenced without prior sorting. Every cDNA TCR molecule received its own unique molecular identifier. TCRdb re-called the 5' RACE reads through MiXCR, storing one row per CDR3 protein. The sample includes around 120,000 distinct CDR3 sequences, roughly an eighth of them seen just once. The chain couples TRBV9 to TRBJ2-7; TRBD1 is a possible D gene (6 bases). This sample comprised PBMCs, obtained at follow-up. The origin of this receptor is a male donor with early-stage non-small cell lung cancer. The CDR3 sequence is CASSVAGTSSYEQYF. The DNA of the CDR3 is TGTGCCAGCAGCGTAGCCGGGACAAGCTCCTACGAGCAGTACTTC.